The clone carrying this TCR beta chain was detected many times. Its cognate antigen is unknown. The data were obtained in a study of post-analysis software for immune sequencing data. Whole-study results and caveats: Strong co-clustering by F measure was seen for same-batch samples. TRBV5-6, TRBV5-1 and TRBV20-1 were among roughly five TRBV segments more frequent in patients than controls.

This CDR3 comprises 16 residues. Trimming took 3 bases from V and 4 from J, leaving 22 bases between them. Per the germline V gene, CDR1 is DFQATT and CDR2 is SNEGSKA (reference sequence). TCR beta cDNA libraries included unique molecular identifiers. In TCRdb, the PCR reads were re-called with MiXCR into one record per CDR3 protein. The data contain about 170,000 distinct CDR3 sequences, around 28% of them seen just once; the ten biggest clones take up roughly 1.6%. The chain joins TRBV20-1 to TRBJ2-7; possibly TRBD2 for D (6 bases). The receptor comes from a girl aged 5-17 years with multiple sclerosis. The material sequenced was blood. The CDR3 is CSASPPGDVRGYEQYF. In nucleotides, the CDR3 is TGCAGTGCTAGTCCCCCTGGGGATGTGCGGGGTTACGAGCAGTACTTC.